Listed here are 22 T cell receptor beta chains from one sample, sequenced in a study of T-cell reconstitution after alpha-beta-depleted transplantation in children. A library of TCRbeta sequences, prepared with unique molecular identifiers, was generated. Each CDR3 protein gets one entry after TCRdb re-called the PCR reads with MiXCR. Here the sample spans hundreds of thousands of distinct CDR3 sequences, around 23% being singletons. Sequences were derived from PBMCs, mostly from graft donor cells, sampled 360 days after TCRalphabeta/CD19-depleted stem cell transplant. All receptors derive from a boy in the first two years of life who had a stem cell transplant for acute myeloid leukemia, so the T cells may come from the graft donor.

The J gene is TRBJ2-1, the V gene TRBV7-9; D gene ambiguous. With 1 base removed from V and 6 bases from J, the gap between germline ends came to 13 bases. This CDR3 has 15 residues. Germline assignment: CDR1 SEHNR and CDR2 FQNEAQ (reference sequence). CDR3 DNA: TGTGCCAGCAGCTTAGGGACGCCTGCCGGCAATGAGCAGTTCTTC. This encodes CASSLGTPAGNEQFF.

A few counts support this clonotype. The chain couples TRBV20-1 to TRBJ2-5; 11 bases match TRBD2. With V trimmed by 5 bases and J by 10 bases, 6 bases remained unmatched. The CDR3 has 12 residues. Per germline, CDR1 DFQATT and CDR2 SNEGSKA (reference sequence). The CDR3 sequence: CSALGLAVFQYF. The CDR3 DNA follows: TGCAGTGCTTTGGGACTAGCGGTTTTCCAGTACTTC.

Many counts were recorded for this clonotype. The genes are TRBV7-9 and TRBJ1-1, with D unclear. With 5 bases removed from V and 5 bases from J, the gap between germline ends came to 9 bases. The CDR3 runs to 12 residues. The germline V gene has CDR1 SEHNR and CDR2 FQNEAQ (reference sequence). The CDR3: CASSRRVTEAFF. For the CDR3, the DNA is TGTGCCAGCAGCCGCCGAGTGACTGAAGCTTTCTTT.

This clonotype was seen repeatedly, ten times or more. The gene calls are TRBV4-3 and TRBJ2-2; D is ambiguous. V lost 7 bases and J 3 bases, leaving 12 bases between the germline ends. Germline V lookup: CDR1 LGHNA, CDR2 YSLEER. CDR3 length: 14 residues. This CDR3 is CASNPLLYTGELFF. Here the CDR3 DNA reads TGCGCCAGCAACCCACTTTTATACACCGGGGAGCTGTTTTTT.

This clonotype was counted between two and nine times. The CDR3 DNA sequence: TGCAGTGCCCCATCGCGGGACAGGGGCGCCTACGAGCAGTACTTC. Amino acid sequence: CSAPSRDRGAYEQYF. V gene TRBV20-1 combines with J gene TRBJ2-7, with TRBD1 matching over 10 bases. The J segment lost 2 bases and the V segment lost 6 bases, leaving 10 bases of the junction unmatched. Germline V CDR1 and CDR2: DFQATT, SNEGSKA (reference sequence). This CDR3 comprises 15 residues.

This clonotype was seen a few times. The chain uses TRBV12-3 or TRBV12-4 and TRBJ2-3; 7 positions match TRBD2. The trim removed 5 bases at V and 3 bases at J, leaving 5 bases unmatched. CDR3 length: 14 residues. DNA of the CDR3: TGTGCCAGCAGTCCGGGGGGAAGGACAGATACGCAGTATTTT. This translates into CASSPGGRTDTQYF.

The chain combines TRBV28 with TRBJ1-4, with no clear D. The ends were cut back, 2 bases at V and 4 bases at J, with 5 bases in the middle. The CDR3 has 13 residues. Germline-derived CDR1 and CDR2 are MDHEN and SYDVKM. CDR3: CASSLAVNEKLFF. In DNA form, the CDR3 reads TGTGCCAGCAGTTTAGCGGTTAATGAAAAACTGTTTTTT.

The chain has TRBV18 and TRBJ2-7; tentatively, D is TRBD2 (6 bases). The length of the CDR3 is 15 residues. Per the germline V gene, CDR1 is KGHSH and CDR2 is LQKENI. V lost 4 bases, J lost 2 bases, and 15 bases lay in between. Here the CDR3 reads CASSLGRGAPYEQYV. The CDR3 DNA reads TGTGCCAGCTCACTCGGGCGGGGAGCTCCCTACGAGCAGTACGTC.

CDR3 in DNA: TGTGCCAGCACCTCCCGACAGCCACCCTACGAGCAGTACTTC. Translated, it gives CASTSRQPPYEQYF. This chain joins TRBV7-3 and TRBJ2-7; D is possibly TRBD1 (5 bases). The V end was cut by 7 bases, the J end by 2 bases, with 15 bases between. Germline assignment: CDR1 SGHTA and CDR2 FQGTGA. CDR3 length equals 14 residues.

The chain joins TRBV6-5 to TRBJ2-1, with D perhaps TRBD2 (6 bases). This CDR3 is built from 12 residues. Germline V gives CDR1 MNHEY, CDR2 SVGAGI. The V end lost 10 bases, the J end lost 7 bases, and 14 bases lay between the germline ends. CDR3 region: CAIGTSPNEQFF. DNA for the CDR3: TGTGCCATCGGGACTTCACCGAATGAGCAGTTCTTC.

Many counts were recorded for this clonotype. CDR3 sequence: CASSLRGRFGQPQHF. DNA of the CDR3: TGTGCCAGCAGTTTAAGGGGCAGGTTCGGCCAGCCCCAGCATTTT. The genes are TRBV28 and TRBJ1-5, with a tentative D call TRBD1 (5 bases). V lost 2 bases, J lost 7 bases, and 15 bases lay in between. Per the germline V gene, CDR1 is MDHEN and CDR2 is SYDVKM. The CDR3 is 15 amino acids.

The sample holds many counts of this clonotype. This chain uses TRBV12-5 with TRBJ2-2; weak D call: TRBD1 (5 bases). The CDR3 has 15 amino acids. CDR1 and CDR2 (germline): LGHNT, FRNRAP. V gave up 7 bases and J gave up 2 bases, with 14 bases separating them. The CDR3 sequence: CASAPGPPNTGELFF. In nucleotides, the CDR3 is TGTGCTAGTGCCCCAGGGCCGCCTAACACCGGGGAGCTGTTTTTT.

This clonotype has ten or more counts. The chain links TRBV20-1 to TRBJ1-6; the D is unclear. Per the germline V gene, CDR1 is DFQATT and CDR2 is SNEGSKA (reference sequence). V lost 0 bases to trimming and J lost 6 bases, with 12 bases between them. This CDR3 spans 15 amino acids. The CDR3 DNA sequence: TGCAGTGCTAGAGATCCGAGAGGAATTAATTCACCCCTCCACTTT. Residues: CSARDPRGINSPLHF.

The chain employs TRBV25-1 and TRBJ2-1; D call uncertain. The CDR3 runs to 14 residues. Per the germline V gene, CDR1 is MGHDK and CDR2 is SYGVNS. The germline V and J ends were trimmed by 6 bases and 3 bases, with 12 bases remaining between them. The CDR3: CASRRSSVYNEQFF. DNA of the CDR3: TGTGCCAGCAGAAGATCCAGTGTCTACAATGAGCAGTTCTTC.

This clonotype was seen at least ten times. This chain connects TRBV20-1 to TRBJ1-5, with D unresolved. V dropped 6 bases and J dropped 7 bases, with 1 base sitting between them. Germline CDR1 is DFQATT and CDR2 is SNEGSKA (reference sequence). The CDR3 is 8 amino acids. The CDR3 region has the DNA TGCAGTGCCCAGCCCCAGCATTTT. Translated: CSAQPQHF.

In its sample, this clonotype was seen a few times. The chain uses TRBV20-1 and TRBJ2-7; perhaps TRBD2 as D (5 bases). V was pared by 3 bases and J by 5 bases, with 14 bases between. Germline V CDR1 and CDR2: DFQATT, SNEGSKA (reference sequence). The CDR3 loop spans 13 amino acids. CDR3 bases: TGCAGTGCTAGCCCAGCCGGAGGCAACGAGCAGTACGTC. Residues: CSASPAGGNEQYV.

The table lists this clonotype with many counts. The CDR3 is CSARLRDRPYNEQFF. The CDR3 nucleotides read TGCAGTGCTAGGCTCCGGGACAGACCCTACAATGAGCAGTTCTTC. The J gene is TRBJ2-1, the V gene TRBV20-1; TRBD1 matches 7 bases. Unmatched junction bases numbered 7, after V lost 3 bases and J lost 2 bases. The CDR3 has 15 residues. Per germline, CDR1 DFQATT and CDR2 SNEGSKA (reference sequence).

This clonotype was detected many times. The chain uses TRBV7-2 and TRBJ1-3; no definite D call. The germline V gene encodes CDR1 SGHTA and CDR2 FQGNSA. Trimming shortened V by 2 bases and J by 0 bases, and 11 bases separated the two germline ends. This CDR3 contains 16 residues. The CDR3 is CASSLRSRISGNTIYF. The CDR3, as DNA: TGTGCCAGCAGCTTACGCAGTCGCATCTCTGGAAACACCATATATTTT.

This clonotype was counted between two and nine times. The chain employs TRBV7-2 and TRBJ2-7; the D is unclear. Germline CDR1 SGHTA, CDR2 FQGNSA. Trimming pared 1 base from V and 4 bases from J, leaving 11 bases between. The CDR3 is 14 amino acids. The CDR3 DNA follows: TGTGCCAGCAGCTTAGAAAACATCGAGTACGAGCAGTACTTC. It encodes CASSLENIEYEQYF. The complete variable domain, with remaining parts taken from reference TRBV7-2 and TRBJ2-7, reads GAGVSQSPSNKVTEKGKDVELRCDPISGHTALYWYRQSLGQGLEFLIYFQGNSAPDKSGLPSDRFSAERTGGSVSTLTIQRTQQEDSAVYLCASSLENIEYEQYFGPGTRLTVT.

The J gene is TRBJ2-2, the V gene TRBV4-2; a weak D match, TRBD1 (5 bases). Germline V gene lookup returns CDR1 LGHNA and CDR2 YNFKEQ. V dropped 3 bases and J dropped 0 bases, with 17 bases sitting between them. This CDR3 spans 18 amino acids. CDR3 DNA sequence: TGTGCCAGCAGCCAGCAACTCTACAGGAGATCGAACACCGGGGAGCTGTTTTTT. Its protein product is CASSQQLYRRSNTGELFF.

V and J are TRBV5-1 and TRBJ2-3; TRBD1 might be the D (5 bases). V gave up 2 bases and J gave up 4 bases, with 14 bases separating them. The CDR3 covers 15 residues. Germline loops: CDR1 SGHRS, CDR2 YFSETQ. For the CDR3, the DNA is TGCGCCAGCAGCTTAGGCAGGGTATGGGCAGATACGCAGTATTTT. Amino acid sequence: CASSLGRVWADTQYF.

This clonotype appeared a few times. V usage is TRBV20-1 and J usage is TRBJ2-3, with TRBD2 as a possible D gene (5 bases). V was shortened by 3 bases and J by 4 bases, with 8 bases between the two germline ends. CDR3 length equals 12 residues. Germline V gene data show CDR1 as DFQATT and CDR2 as SNEGSKA (reference sequence). The CDR3 is CSASGVSDTQYF. As DNA, the CDR3 is TGCAGTGCTAGCGGGGTCTCAGATACGCAGTATTTT.